The present T cell receptor (beta chain) was sequenced within a study of graft-versus-host responses after intestinal transplantation. General study results and limits: Circulating GvH clone levels at their peak were associated with HvG declines (early post-transplant).

The authors processed graft tissue to release intraepithelial and lamina propria lymphocytes. Sequenced by immunoSEQ multiplex PCR; TCRdb stores in-frame clones only, minus some. This sample has more than 9,000 clones, with 78% found just once. As regards this clone: The antigen remains undetermined.

The trim removed 1 base at V and 1 base at J, leaving 10 bases unmatched. This CDR3 region has 18 residues. The germline V gene encodes CDR1 SGHAT and CDR2 FQNNGV. Sequencing was performed on ileum tissue, taken roughly 530 days after intestinal transplant. V usage is TRBV11-2 and J usage is TRBJ2-7; 10 nucleotides align to TRBD2. The receptor was derived from a human patient who received an intestinal transplant, so some T cells may come from the graft donor. Here the CDR3 DNA reads TGTGCCAGCAGCTTAGGACCCCCCGGGACTAGCGTTTCCTACGAGCAGTACTTC. Translated, it gives CASSLGPPGTSVSYEQYF.